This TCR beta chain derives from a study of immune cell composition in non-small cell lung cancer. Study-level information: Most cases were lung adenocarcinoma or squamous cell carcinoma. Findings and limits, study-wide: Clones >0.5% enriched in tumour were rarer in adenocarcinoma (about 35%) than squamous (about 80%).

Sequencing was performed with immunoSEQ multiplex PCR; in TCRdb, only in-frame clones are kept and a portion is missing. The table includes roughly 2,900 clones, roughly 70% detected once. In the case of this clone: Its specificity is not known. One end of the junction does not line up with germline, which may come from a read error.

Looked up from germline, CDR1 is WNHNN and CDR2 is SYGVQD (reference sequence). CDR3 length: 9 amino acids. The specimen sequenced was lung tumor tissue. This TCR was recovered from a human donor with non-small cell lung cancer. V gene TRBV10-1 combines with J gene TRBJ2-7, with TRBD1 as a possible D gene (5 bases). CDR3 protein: CATPHCGAF. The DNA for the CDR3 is TGCGCCACCCCCCATTGTGGGGCCTTC.